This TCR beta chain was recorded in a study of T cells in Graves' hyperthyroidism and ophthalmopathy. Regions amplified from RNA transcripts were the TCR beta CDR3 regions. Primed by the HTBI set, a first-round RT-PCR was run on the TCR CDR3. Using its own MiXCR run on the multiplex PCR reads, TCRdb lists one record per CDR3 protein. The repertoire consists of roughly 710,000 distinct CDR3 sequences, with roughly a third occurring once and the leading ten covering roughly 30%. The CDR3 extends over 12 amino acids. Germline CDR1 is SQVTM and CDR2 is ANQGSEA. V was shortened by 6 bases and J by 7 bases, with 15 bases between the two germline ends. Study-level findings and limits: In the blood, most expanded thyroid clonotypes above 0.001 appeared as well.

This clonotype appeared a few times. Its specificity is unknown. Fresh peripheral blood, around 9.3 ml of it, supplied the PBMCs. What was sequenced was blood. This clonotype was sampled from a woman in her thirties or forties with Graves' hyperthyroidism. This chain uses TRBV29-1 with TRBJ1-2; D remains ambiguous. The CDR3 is CSVRTSEGGYTF. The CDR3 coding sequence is TGCAGCGTCCGGACTTCGGAGGGTGGCTACACCTTC.